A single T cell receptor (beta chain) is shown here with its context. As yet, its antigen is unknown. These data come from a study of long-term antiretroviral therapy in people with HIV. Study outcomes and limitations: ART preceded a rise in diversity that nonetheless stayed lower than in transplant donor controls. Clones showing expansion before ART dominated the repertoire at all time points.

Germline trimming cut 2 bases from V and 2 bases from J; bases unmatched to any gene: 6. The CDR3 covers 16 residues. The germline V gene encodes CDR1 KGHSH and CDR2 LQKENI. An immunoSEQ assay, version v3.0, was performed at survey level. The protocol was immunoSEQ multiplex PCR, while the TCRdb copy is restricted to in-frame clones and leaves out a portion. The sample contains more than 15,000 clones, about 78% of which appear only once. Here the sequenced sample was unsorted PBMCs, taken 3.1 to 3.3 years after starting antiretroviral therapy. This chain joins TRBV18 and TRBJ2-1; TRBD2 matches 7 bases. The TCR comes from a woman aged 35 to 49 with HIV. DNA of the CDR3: TGTGCCAGCTCACCAACTAGCGATATAGCCTACAATGAGCAGTTCTTC. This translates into CASSPTSDIAYNEQFF.